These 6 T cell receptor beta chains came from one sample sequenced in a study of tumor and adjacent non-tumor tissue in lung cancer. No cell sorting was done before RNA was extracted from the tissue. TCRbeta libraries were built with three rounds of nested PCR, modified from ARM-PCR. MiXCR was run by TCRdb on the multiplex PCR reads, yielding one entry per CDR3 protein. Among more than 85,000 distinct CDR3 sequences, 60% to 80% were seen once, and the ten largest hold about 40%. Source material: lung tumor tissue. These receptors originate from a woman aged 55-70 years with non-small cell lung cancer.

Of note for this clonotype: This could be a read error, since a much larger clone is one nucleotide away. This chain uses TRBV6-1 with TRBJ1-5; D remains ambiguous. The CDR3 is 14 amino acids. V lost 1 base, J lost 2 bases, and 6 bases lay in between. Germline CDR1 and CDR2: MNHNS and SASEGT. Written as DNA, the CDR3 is TGTGCCAGCAGTGAAGACAGACGCAATCAGCCCCAGCATTTT. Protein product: CASSEDRRNQPQHF.

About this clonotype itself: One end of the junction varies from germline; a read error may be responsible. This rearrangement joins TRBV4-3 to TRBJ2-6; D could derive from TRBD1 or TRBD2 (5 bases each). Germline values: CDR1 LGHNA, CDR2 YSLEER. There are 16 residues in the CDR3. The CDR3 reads CASNQGTGSGANVLTF. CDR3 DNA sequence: TGCGCCAGCAACCAAGGGACGGGCTCTGGTGCCAACGTCCTGACTTTC.

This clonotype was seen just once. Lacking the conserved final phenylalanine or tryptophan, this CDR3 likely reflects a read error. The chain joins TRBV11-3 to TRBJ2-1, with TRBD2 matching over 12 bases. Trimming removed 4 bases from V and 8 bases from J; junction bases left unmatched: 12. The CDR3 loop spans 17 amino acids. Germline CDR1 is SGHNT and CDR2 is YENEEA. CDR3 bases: TGTGCCAGCAGCTCACAGTTGACTAGCGGGAGCCACCATGAGCAGTTCCTC. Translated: CASSSQLTSGSHHEQFL.

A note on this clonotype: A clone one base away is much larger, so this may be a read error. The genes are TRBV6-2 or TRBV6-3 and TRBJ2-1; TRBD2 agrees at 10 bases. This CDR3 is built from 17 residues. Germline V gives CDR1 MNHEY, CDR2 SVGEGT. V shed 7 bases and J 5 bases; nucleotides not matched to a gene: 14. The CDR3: CASNSLAGVGLHNEQFF. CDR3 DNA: TGTGCCAGCAATTCGCTAGCGGGAGTCGGACTACACAATGAGCAGTTCTTC.

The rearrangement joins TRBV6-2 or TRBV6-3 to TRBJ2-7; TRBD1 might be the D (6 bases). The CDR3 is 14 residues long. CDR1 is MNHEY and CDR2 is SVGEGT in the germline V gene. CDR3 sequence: CTNSRSGQSYEQYF. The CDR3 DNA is TGTACTAACAGCCGCTCCGGACAGTCCTACGAGCAGTACTTC.

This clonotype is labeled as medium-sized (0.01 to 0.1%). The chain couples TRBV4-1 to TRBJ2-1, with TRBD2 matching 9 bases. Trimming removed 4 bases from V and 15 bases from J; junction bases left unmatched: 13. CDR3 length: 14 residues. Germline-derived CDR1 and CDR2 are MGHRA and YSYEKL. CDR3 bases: TGCGCCAGCAGCCCTACGGGGCTAGCGGGGACCAGGTTCTTC. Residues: CASSPTGLAGTRFF.